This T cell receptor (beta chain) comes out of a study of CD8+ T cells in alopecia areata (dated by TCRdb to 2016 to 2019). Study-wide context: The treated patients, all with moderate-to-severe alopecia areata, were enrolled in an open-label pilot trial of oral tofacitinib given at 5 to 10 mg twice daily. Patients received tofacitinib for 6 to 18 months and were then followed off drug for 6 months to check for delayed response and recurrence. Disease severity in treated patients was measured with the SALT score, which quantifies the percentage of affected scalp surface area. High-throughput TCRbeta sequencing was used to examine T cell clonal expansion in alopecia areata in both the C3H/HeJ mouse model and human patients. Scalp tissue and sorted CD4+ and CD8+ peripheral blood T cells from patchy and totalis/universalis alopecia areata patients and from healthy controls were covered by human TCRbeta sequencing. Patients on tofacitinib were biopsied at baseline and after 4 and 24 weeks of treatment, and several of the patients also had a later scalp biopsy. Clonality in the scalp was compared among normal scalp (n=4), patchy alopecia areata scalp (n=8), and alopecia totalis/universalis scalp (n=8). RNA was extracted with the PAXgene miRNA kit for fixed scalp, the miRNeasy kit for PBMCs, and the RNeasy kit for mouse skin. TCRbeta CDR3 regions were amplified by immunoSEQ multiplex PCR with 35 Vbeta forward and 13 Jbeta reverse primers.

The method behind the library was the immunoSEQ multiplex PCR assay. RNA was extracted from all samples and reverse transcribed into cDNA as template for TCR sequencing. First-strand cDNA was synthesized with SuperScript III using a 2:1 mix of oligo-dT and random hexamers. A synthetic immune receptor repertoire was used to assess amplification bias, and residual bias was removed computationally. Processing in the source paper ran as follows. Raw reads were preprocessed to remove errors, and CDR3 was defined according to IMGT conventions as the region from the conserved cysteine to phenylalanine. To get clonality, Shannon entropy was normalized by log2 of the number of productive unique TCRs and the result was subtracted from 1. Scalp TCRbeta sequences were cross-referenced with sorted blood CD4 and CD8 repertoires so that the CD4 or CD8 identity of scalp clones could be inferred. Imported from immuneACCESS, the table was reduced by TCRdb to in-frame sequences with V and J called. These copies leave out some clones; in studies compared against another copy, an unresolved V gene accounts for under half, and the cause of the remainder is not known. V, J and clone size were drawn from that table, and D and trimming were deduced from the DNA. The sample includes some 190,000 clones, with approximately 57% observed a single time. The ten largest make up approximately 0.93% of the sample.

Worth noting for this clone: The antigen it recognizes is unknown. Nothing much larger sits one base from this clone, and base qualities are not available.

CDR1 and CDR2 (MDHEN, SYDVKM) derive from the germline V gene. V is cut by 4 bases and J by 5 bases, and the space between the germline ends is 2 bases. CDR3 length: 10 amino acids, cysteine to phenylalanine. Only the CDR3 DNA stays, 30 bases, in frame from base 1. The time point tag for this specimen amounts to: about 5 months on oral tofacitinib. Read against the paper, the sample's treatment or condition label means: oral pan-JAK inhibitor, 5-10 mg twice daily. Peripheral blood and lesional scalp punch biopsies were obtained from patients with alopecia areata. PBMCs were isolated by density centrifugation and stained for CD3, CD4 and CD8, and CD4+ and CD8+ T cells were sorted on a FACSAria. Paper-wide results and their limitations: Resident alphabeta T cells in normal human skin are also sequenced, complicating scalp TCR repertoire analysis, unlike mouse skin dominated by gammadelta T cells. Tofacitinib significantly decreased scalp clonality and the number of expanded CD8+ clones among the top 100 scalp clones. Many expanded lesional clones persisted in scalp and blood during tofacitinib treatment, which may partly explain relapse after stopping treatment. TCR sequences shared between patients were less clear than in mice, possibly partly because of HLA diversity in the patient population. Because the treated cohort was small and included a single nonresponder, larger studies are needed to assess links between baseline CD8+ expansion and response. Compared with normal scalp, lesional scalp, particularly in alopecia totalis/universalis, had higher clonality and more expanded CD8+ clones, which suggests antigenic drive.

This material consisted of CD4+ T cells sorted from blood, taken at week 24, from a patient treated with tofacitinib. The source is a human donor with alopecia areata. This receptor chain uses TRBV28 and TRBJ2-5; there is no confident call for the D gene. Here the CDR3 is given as CASSSETQYF. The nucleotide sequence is TGTGCCAGCAGTTCGGAGACCCAGTACTTC.